This T cell receptor beta chain was retrieved from a study of vaccination effects on CD4 cells after COVID-19. Note on this clone: Its cognate antigen is unknown.

Assay: immunoSEQ multiplex PCR; the TCRdb copy retains only in-frame clones and omits some. The repertoire consists of about 64,000 clones, with just under 80% occurring once and the leading ten covering about 2.1%. In germline, CDR1 is SGHTA, CDR2 FQGNSA. Trimming took 2 bases from V and 1 from J, leaving 11 bases between them. CDR3 length: 15 residues. Ahead of sequencing, the ViraFEST assay grew antigen-specific CD4+ T cells using viral peptide pools. Investigators separated out CD4+ T cells once approximately 11 days of culture had passed. Two doses of BNT162b2 or mRNA-1273 vaccine were administered to participants. Recipients of the vaccine had no prior SARS-CoV-2 infection and negative nucleocapsid antibodies. Every well got a few million PBMC, which were grown with around 10 IU/ml IL-2 and about 10 ug/ml peptides. A half-volume exchange with IL-2 medium occurred on days 3 and 7.

The specimen was CD4+ T cells from PBMCs cultured with HCoV-OC43 spike peptides, collected after COVID-19 vaccination. As to subset: HCoV-OC43 spike overlapping peptide pool stimulation. This chain uses TRBV7-2 with TRBJ2-5; the D is unclear. The source is a human donor who received a COVID-19 vaccine. The CDR3 reads CASSLMALSQETQYF. CDR3 nucleotides: TGTGCCAGCAGCTTAATGGCATTATCCCAAGAGACCCAGTACTTC.